These 21 T cell receptor beta chains were all obtained from the same sample, sequenced in a study of CD8 T cells in ankylosing spondylitis. TCRdb re-derived calls from the 5' RACE reads in MiXCR, one entry per CDR3 protein. The sample lists 150,000 to 200,000 distinct CDR3 sequences, approximately 10% occurring once. The source material was blood, either unsorted or a sorted T cell fraction (not recorded which). These TCRs come from a male donor with ankylosing spondylitis or in good health (not recorded which).

Regarding this clonotype: At one of its ends the junction is not consistent with the germline gene, which may arise from a read error. The rearrangement links TRBV12-5 to TRBJ2-3; 13 bases are a match to TRBD2. The length of the CDR3 is 19 residues. The germline CDR1 and CDR2 sequences are LGHNT and FRNRAP. The CDR3 reads CTSGLDTGLAGAMADTQYF. The CDR3 DNA sequence: TGTACTAGTGGTTTGGACACAGGACTAGCGGGAGCTATGGCAGATACGCAGTATTTT.

This clonotype has just a few counts. The chain couples TRBV28 to TRBJ1-2; D remains ambiguous. Trimming left V 2 bases short and J 1 base short, with 14 bases between. The CDR3 has 16 residues. CDR1 and CDR2 from the germline V gene are MDHEN and SYDVKM. Here the CDR3 reads CASSLAAGNLNYGYTF. In DNA form, the CDR3 reads TGTGCCAGCAGTTTAGCGGCAGGCAATCTTAACTATGGCTACACCTTC.

This clonotype appeared many times. CDR3: CASTTGLDNGYTF. The CDR3 nucleotides are TGTGCCAGCACCACAGGTCTTGATAACGGCTACACCTTC. This chain joins TRBV12-3 or TRBV12-4 and TRBJ1-2, with D tentatively TRBD1 (5 bases). V was clipped by 7 bases and J by 8 bases, with 17 bases between them. The CDR3 is made up of 13 amino acids.

This clonotype was seen at least ten times. V usage is TRBV5-1 and J usage is TRBJ1-3, with D uncertain. CDR1 is SGHRS, CDR2 YFSETQ, per germline. Between the trimmed V and J ends, which lost 3 bases and 0 bases, there was a span of 10 bases. This CDR3 spans 15 amino acids. CDR3 DNA: TGCGCCAGCAGCTCCGACGGTAACTCTGGAAACACCATATATTTT. Amino acid sequence: CASSSDGNSGNTIYF. The whole variable domain, remainder taken from reference TRBV5-1 and TRBJ1-3, is KAGVTQTPRYLIKTRGQQVTLSCSPISGHRSVSWYQQTPGQGLQFLFEYFSETQRNKGNFPGRFSGRQFSNSRSEMNVSTLELGDSALYLCASSSDGNSGNTIYFGEGSWLTVV.

This chain uses TRBV3-2 with TRBJ2-1; the table's D call of TRBD2 was not tested on the DNA. TRBV3-2 is reported as a pseudogene. This CDR3 is built from 19 residues. CDR3 nucleotide sequence: TGTACCAGCAGTTTCACCGGGACTAGCGGGGGGGCCACCTACAATGAGCAGTTCTTC. Protein product: CTSSFTGTSGGATYNEQFF.

This clonotype was seen ten or more times. The chain joins TRBV5-1 to TRBJ1-4; D remains ambiguous. From germline, CDR1 is SGHRS and CDR2 YFSETQ. Trimming took 2 bases from V and 5 from J, leaving 22 bases between them. CDR3 length equals 18 residues. CDR3 residues: CASSLGGLIGVSNEKLFF. CDR3 coding DNA: TGCGCCAGCAGCTTAGGAGGTTTAATCGGGGTCTCAAATGAAAAACTGTTTTTT.

This clonotype appeared many times. The chain couples TRBV11-2 to TRBJ2-2; TRBD1 matches at 7 bases. Germline V CDR1 and CDR2: SGHAT, FQNNGV. The J segment lost 3 bases and the V segment lost 5 bases, leaving 6 bases of the junction unmatched. The CDR3 runs 15 residues. The CDR3: CASSPRQGHTGELFF. For the CDR3, the DNA is TGTGCCAGCAGCCCCCGACAGGGTCACACCGGGGAGCTGTTTTTT.

This clonotype was seen repeatedly, ten times or more. The chain uses TRBV10-3 and TRBJ1-6, with TRBD1 as a possible D gene (6 bases). V dropped 4 bases and J dropped 7 bases, with 8 bases sitting between them. Germline V gene data show CDR1 as ENHRY and CDR2 as SYGVKD. The CDR3 consists of 13 residues. In DNA, the CDR3 is TGTGCCATCAGTGGACAGGAGAATTCACCCCTCCACTTT. Its protein product is CAISGQENSPLHF.

This clonotype was detected only a few times. V usage is TRBV20-1 and J usage is TRBJ1-2; D may be TRBD1 (6 bases). With 1 base removed from V and 1 base from J, the gap between germline ends came to 10 bases. CDR1 is DFQATT and CDR2 is SNEGSKA in the germline V gene (reference sequence). CDR3 length equals 14 residues. CDR3 sequence (DNA): TGCAGTGCTAGAGGACAGGCCGATAACTATGGCTACACCTTC. This sequence encodes CSARGQADNYGYTF.

This clonotype came up many times. The chain couples TRBV11-2 to TRBJ1-2; possible D gene TRBD1, 5 bases. The CDR3 loop spans 14 amino acids. V was cut by 5 bases and J by 4 bases, with 14 bases left in between. Germline V gene sequence: CDR1 SGHAT, CDR2 FQNNGV. Here the CDR3 reads CASSRGQGPYGYTF. As DNA, the CDR3 is TGTGCCAGCAGCCGAGGGCAGGGACCCTATGGCTACACCTTC.

This clonotype has only a few counts. CDR3 sequence reads: CASAASSAGNYGYTF. In DNA form, the CDR3 reads TGTGCCAGCGCCGCGTCTTCGGCAGGAAACTATGGCTACACCTTC. J is TRBJ1-2 and V is TRBV11-2, with D hard to call. With 8 bases removed from V and 2 bases from J, the gap between germline ends came to 18 bases. Per the germline V gene, CDR1 is SGHAT and CDR2 is FQNNGV. This CDR3 comprises 15 residues. Based on the CDR3 plus reference TRBV11-2 and TRBJ1-2, the full variable domain is EAGVAQSPRYKIIEKRQSVAFWCNPISGHATLYWYQQILGQGPKLLIQFQNNGVVDDSQLPKDRFSAERLKGVDSTLKIQPAKLEDSAVYLCASAASSAGNYGYTFGSGTRLTVV.

V and J are TRBV3-1 and TRBJ2-1; TRBD2 is a possible D gene (5 bases). Germline assignment: CDR1 LGHDT and CDR2 YNNKEL (reference sequence). The CDR3 runs to 14 residues. Trimming removed 4 bases at V and 7 bases at J, with 14 bases between. Written as DNA, the CDR3 is TGTGCCAGCAGCCTCCAGACCCCGGGGAATGAGCAGTTCTTC. Translation gives CASSLQTPGNEQFF.

This clonotype was seen ten or more times. This chain uses TRBV20-1 with TRBJ1-1, with D possibly matching TRBD1 (6 bases). Trimming left V 5 bases short and J 1 base short, with 17 bases between. In germline, CDR1 is DFQATT, CDR2 SNEGSKA (reference sequence). CDR3 size: 15 residues. CDR3 sequence: CSAEGRLRGNTEAFF. The CDR3 DNA sequence: TGCAGTGCTGAGGGGAGACTCAGGGGGAACACTGAAGCTTTCTTT.

This clonotype was counted many times. This chain joins TRBV20-1 and TRBJ2-5; D gene uncertain. The CDR3 runs to 11 residues. V was clipped by 3 bases and J by 2 bases, with 4 bases between them. Germline lookup yields CDR1 DFQATT and CDR2 SNEGSKA (reference sequence). CDR3 sequence (DNA): TGCAGTGCTAGCGTACAAGAGACCCAGTACTTC. Translation gives CSASVQETQYF.

This clonotype was found once. This sequence joins TRBV19 and TRBJ2-4; possibly TRBD2 for D (6 bases). From germline, CDR1 is LNHDA and CDR2 SQIVND (reference sequence). This CDR3 is built from 16 residues. Trimming pared 4 bases from V and 0 bases from J, leaving 13 bases between. The CDR3 nucleotides are TGTGCCAGTAGTACTCTAGCGTTCCAAGCCAAAAACATTCAGTACTTC. Protein product: CASSTLAFQAKNIQYF.

This clonotype was seen ten or more times. The chain is built from TRBV6-5 and TRBJ1-5; D is undetermined. CDR3 length: 15 residues. Germline V gene lookup returns CDR1 MNHEY and CDR2 SVGAGI. Trimming pared 1 base from V and 3 bases from J, leaving 10 bases between. The CDR3 loop reads CASSYLAAYNQPQHF. DNA of the CDR3: TGTGCCAGCAGTTACTTGGCAGCCTACAATCAGCCCCAGCATTTT.

This clonotype was seen many times. This chain connects TRBV29-1 to TRBJ1-3; D gene uncertain. The CDR3 is 13 residues long. Germline CDR1 SQVTM, CDR2 ANQGSEA. The V gene lost 6 bases and the J gene lost 0 bases, with 9 bases spanning the gap. The CDR3 nucleotides are TGCAGCGTCCTCCGGGGCTCTGGAAACACCATATATTTT. This sequence encodes CSVLRGSGNTIYF.

This clonotype was seen many times. This chain uses TRBV6-1 with TRBJ2-5; tentatively, D is TRBD2 (5 bases). The V end was cut by 3 bases, the J end by 3 bases, with 17 bases between. This CDR3 has 16 amino acids. Germline loops: CDR1 MNHNS, CDR2 SASEGT. The CDR3 reads CASSDLGVSGKETQYF. Here the CDR3 DNA reads TGTGCCAGCAGTGATTTGGGAGTATCTGGGAAAGAGACCCAGTACTTC.

This clonotype was picked up many times. This chain joins TRBV5-1 and TRBJ2-1; 14 bases line up with TRBD2. CDR1 SGHRS and CDR2 YFSETQ come from the germline V gene. CDR3 length: 17 amino acids. The V gene end was trimmed by 0 bases and the J gene end by 4 bases; junction bases not matched to a gene: 3. CDR3 amino acids: CASSLGTSGGLYNEQFF. As DNA, the CDR3 is TGCGCCAGCAGCTTGGGGACTAGCGGGGGGTTATACAATGAGCAGTTCTTC.

This clonotype has more than one count but fewer than ten. This rearrangement joins TRBV3-1 to TRBJ1-6; D might be TRBD1 (5 bases). The CDR3 spans 14 residues. Trimming took off 7 bases at V and 7 bases at J, with 14 bases between the two ends. Germline V lookup: CDR1 LGHDT, CDR2 YNNKEL (reference sequence). As DNA, the CDR3 is TGTGCCAGCACCCCAAGCGGGGGAAATTCACCCCTCCACTTT. Translating gives CASTPSGGNSPLHF.

This clonotype was observed at least ten times. This chain connects TRBV10-3 to TRBJ2-6; D possibly uses TRBD1 or TRBD2 (5 bases each). Germline loops: CDR1 ENHRY, CDR2 SYGVKD. The CDR3 is 18 amino acids. V gave up 3 bases and J gave up 2 bases, with 17 bases separating them. The CDR3, as DNA: TGTGCCATCAGTGACCGCAGGGATTCGGGACCTGGGGCCAACGTCCTGACTTTC. Translated, it gives CAISDRRDSGPGANVLTF.